This paragraph covers one T cell receptor (beta chain) sequence. The sample originates from a study of blood T cell repertoires in COVID-19. This CDR3 is 14 amino acids long. The V end was cut by 4 bases, the J end by 0 bases, with 10 bases between. Germline V CDR1 and CDR2: SGHAT, FQNNGV. Assay: immunoSEQ multiplex PCR; the TCRdb copy retains only in-frame clones and omits some. The sample includes about 250,000 clones, about 85% of them seen just once. This TCR was recovered from a man aged 18 to 29 with active or convalescent COVID-19. The chain uses TRBV11-2 and TRBJ2-7; D uncertain. Sequencing input: peripheral blood. The CDR3 DNA sequence: TGTGCCAGCAGCTCTGGCTGGAGCTCCTACGAGCAGTACTTC. The encoded protein is CASSSGWSSYEQYF.